These 10 T cell receptor beta chains were sequenced from one sample in a study of blood T cell repertoires in COVID-19. Clones were sequenced by immunoSEQ multiplex PCR, and TCRdb holds only the in-frame ones, with some missing. This sample carries 28,000 or so clones, about 88% of them seen once, and the ten largest clones take more than 7.5%. The sequenced material came from peripheral blood. These receptors all stem from a woman between 45 and 60 years old with active COVID-19.

V is TRBV14 and J is TRBJ2-7; D gene unclear. CDR1 SGHDN and CDR2 FVKESK come from the germline V gene. Trimming cost V 4 bases and J 3 bases, with 7 bases left between them. CDR3 length: 12 amino acids. CDR3 sequence: CASSPAGYEQYF. The CDR3 DNA reads as TGTGCCAGCAGCCCGGCAGGCTACGAGCAGTACTTC.

This clone rates as medium-sized. The CDR3 sequence is CASSPSGTASYEQYF. The DNA of the CDR3 is TGTGCCAGCAGCCCTTCCGGGACTGCGTCCTACGAGCAGTACTTC. V and J are TRBV9 and TRBJ2-7, with D possibly matching TRBD2 (6 bases). V dropped 4 bases and J dropped 1 base, with 15 bases sitting between them. The CDR3 spans 15 residues. Germline loops: CDR1 SGDLS, CDR2 YYNGEE.

The chain couples TRBV28 to TRBJ2-2; 7 bases line up with TRBD1. CDR3 length: 17 residues. Germline lookup yields CDR1 MDHEN and CDR2 SYDVKM. Trimming cost V 2 bases and J 1 base; bases outside gene matches: 7. CDR3 sequence (DNA): TGTGCCAGCAGTTTAGCCTCCTACAGGGGGAACACCGGGGAGCTGTTTTTT. Translation: CASSLASYRGNTGELFF.

The chain has TRBV30 and TRBJ1-2; 11 bases align to TRBD1. With V trimmed by 5 bases and J by 5 bases, 4 bases remained unmatched. Germline CDR1 GTSNPN, CDR2 SVGIG (reference sequence). The CDR3 is 13 amino acids. CDR3 DNA: TGTGCCTGGGGGACAGGGGGGGCATATGGCTACACCTTC. Translating gives CAWGTGGAYGYTF.

The chain employs TRBV9 and TRBJ2-1; D is possibly TRBD1 (6 bases). Trimming left V 6 bases short and J 2 bases short, with 15 bases between. The germline CDR1 and CDR2 sequences are SGDLS and YYNGEE. This CDR3 region has 15 residues. This CDR3 reads CASTAETGTYNEQFF. The CDR3, as DNA: TGTGCCAGCACGGCAGAGACAGGTACCTACAATGAGCAGTTCTTC.

The rearrangement uses TRBV11-2 and TRBJ1-4; D might be TRBD1 (5 bases). V was cut by 1 base and J by 3 bases, with 12 bases left in between. This CDR3 region has 16 residues. Germline CDR1 and CDR2: SGHAT and FQNNGV. The CDR3 nucleotides are TGTGCCAGCAGCTTAGGCGACGGAGGGGCTAATGAAAAACTGTTTTTT. It yields the protein CASSLGDGGANEKLFF.

The V and J genes are TRBV24-1 and TRBJ1-3, with 9 bases fitting TRBD1. From germline, CDR1 is KGHDR and CDR2 SFDVKD. V lost 4 bases and J lost 7; bases outside the gene matches: 4. The CDR3 runs to 14 residues. CDR3 nucleotide sequence: TGTGCCACCAGTGACCCAGGACAGGGGAACACCATATATTTT. Translated, it gives CATSDPGQGNTIYF.

The chain carries TRBV3-1 (or the pseudogene TRBV3-2) and TRBJ1-2; D gene ambiguous. Trimming left V 0 bases short and J 8 bases short, with 13 bases between. Germline lookup yields CDR1 LGHDT and CDR2 YNNKEL (reference sequence). The CDR3 has 14 amino acids. CDR3 region: CASSQDLNSGGYTF. The CDR3 DNA is TGTGCCAGCAGCCAAGATCTTAACTCCGGGGGCTACACCTTC.

The J gene is TRBJ1-4, the V gene TRBV5-8; possible D gene TRBD1, 5 bases. The CDR3 is 15 amino acids. Germline V gene lookup returns CDR1 SGHTS and CDR2 YDEGEE. The germline V and J ends were trimmed by 4 bases and 5 bases, with 15 bases remaining between them. CDR3 protein: CASSQPVGLNEKLFF. The CDR3 DNA reads as TGTGCCAGCAGCCAACCTGTGGGGCTAAATGAAAAACTGTTTTTT.

CDR3 coding DNA: TGTGCCAGCAGCCAAGAAAGATTTAGAGATACGCAGTATTTT. Protein product: CASSQERFRDTQYF. The genes are TRBV3-1 (or the pseudogene TRBV3-2) and TRBJ2-3; the D is unclear. Trimming shortened V by 0 bases and J by 5 bases, and 9 bases separated the two germline ends. The CDR3 totals 14 residues. Per the germline V gene, CDR1 is LGHDT and CDR2 is YNNKEL (reference sequence).